The text below deals with one TCR beta chain. The sample holds other DNA sequences that translate to the same CDR3. Per the study methods: Reference gene primer amplification gave estimated nucleated cell counts. TCRdb keeps only in-frame clones here, not all; method: immunoSEQ multiplex PCR. The DNA gave D and trimming, while V, J and clone size come from that table. The data show just over 300,000 clones, with about 90% seen just once and approximately 2% held by the top ten. Enrolment of Seattle patients took place during active infection, and they were followed longitudinally. The data belong to a study of blood T cell repertoires in COVID-19. Across the study: The United States, Italy and Spain provided the acute and convalescent COVID-19 samples.

There are 15 residues in the CDR3. CDR1 is SEHNR and CDR2 is FQNEAQ in the germline V gene (reference sequence). J was trimmed by 7 bases and V by 0 bases; bases with no gene match: 2. The receptor comes from a woman aged 25 to 39 with COVID-19, enrolled during active disease. The chain carries TRBV7-9 and TRBJ1-6; 8 bases are a match to TRBD1. What was sequenced was peripheral blood. CDR3 sequence (DNA): TGTGCCAGCAGCTTAGCAACAGGGGGGAATTCACCCCTCCACTTT. Residues: CASSLATGGNSPLHF.